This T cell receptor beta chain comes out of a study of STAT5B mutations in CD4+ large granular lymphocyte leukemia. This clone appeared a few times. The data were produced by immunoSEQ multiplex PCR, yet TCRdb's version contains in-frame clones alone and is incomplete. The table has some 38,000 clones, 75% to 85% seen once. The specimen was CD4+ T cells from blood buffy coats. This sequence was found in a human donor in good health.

The CDR3 protein is CASSAGGKLFF. CDR3 nucleotide sequence: TGTGCCAGCAGCGCCGGGGGAAAACTGTTTTTT. V gene TRBV9 combines with J gene TRBJ1-4; TRBD1 might be the D (5 bases). CDR1 is SGDLS, CDR2 YYNGEE, per germline. The CDR3 consists of 11 residues. V shed 3 bases and J shed 10 bases, with 7 bases lying between them.